The 29 T cell receptor beta chains below come from one sample, sequenced in a study of Graves' ophthalmopathy and Graves' hyperthyroidism. RNA transcripts were the source from which TCR beta CDR3 regions were amplified. Second-round multiplex PCR came after a first-round RT-PCR that employed HTBI primers. Via MiXCR, TCRdb re-called the multiplex PCR reads, giving one row per CDR3 protein. This table has approximately 500,000 distinct CDR3 sequences, 14% appearing once. Material: blood. The receptors originated from a woman aged 30 to 39 with Graves' ophthalmopathy.

Points on this clonotype: One junction end does not reproduce the germline sequence, and a read error may be involved. The CDR3 sequence: CAISLWGKQEACF. The CDR3 DNA reads TGTGCCATCAGCTTATGGGGTAAACAAGAAGCTTGCTTT. The V and J genes are TRBV11-2 and TRBJ1-1; D call uncertain. The CDR3 covers 13 residues. Germline assignment: CDR1 SGHAT and CDR2 FQNNGV.

This clonotype was seen at least ten times. The genes are TRBV6-1 and TRBJ1-1; no firm D call. The CDR3 has 13 amino acids. V was cut by 4 bases and J by 6 bases, with 12 bases left in between. Germline CDR1 and CDR2: MNHNS and SASEGT. The chain's CDR3 is CASSGRHGAEAFF. As DNA, the CDR3 is TGTGCCAGCAGTGGACGACATGGCGCTGAAGCTTTCTTT.

This clonotype was counted at least ten times. The chain recombines TRBV6-5 with TRBJ2-5, with TRBD2 matching over 7 bases. CDR3 length: 15 amino acids. The germline CDR1 and CDR2 sequences are MNHEY and SVGAGI. The V segment lost 5 bases and the J segment 5 bases; nucleotides outside the gene matches: 11. The CDR3 is CASSRSTSLGETQYF. The CDR3 DNA reads TGTGCCAGCAGTCGGTCGACTAGCTTGGGGGAGACCCAGTACTTC.

This clonotype was counted many times. The chain uses TRBV6-1 and TRBJ1-1; 7 nucleotides line up with TRBD1. CDR3 length: 15 amino acids. Germline lookup yields CDR1 MNHNS and CDR2 SASEGT. V gave up 5 bases and J gave up 5 bases; unmatched junction bases: 11. In nucleotides, the CDR3 is TGTGCCAGCAGTCGAGACAGGGTCGGAGCGACTGAAGCTTTCTTT. It translates to CASSRDRVGATEAFF.

This clonotype was seen repeatedly, ten times or more. The chain links TRBV6-5 to TRBJ1-1; no clear D. This CDR3 is built from 15 residues. Trimming left V 4 bases short and J 5 bases short, with 17 bases between. The germline V gene encodes CDR1 MNHEY and CDR2 SVGAGI. The CDR3 DNA is TGTGCCAGCAGTTCTGGATACGTAGGAGGGACTGAAGCTTTCTTT. Translating it yields CASSSGYVGGTEAFF.

The table lists this clonotype with many counts. This chain uses TRBV12-3 or TRBV12-4 with TRBJ2-2; 10 bases are shared with TRBD2. The V gene end was trimmed by 3 bases and the J gene end by 0 bases; junction bases not matched to a gene: 7. This CDR3 spans 18 amino acids. The CDR3 bases are TGTGCCAGCAGTTTCCGGCTAGCGGGGGCTACGAACACCGGGGAGCTGTTTTTT. This translates into CASSFRLAGATNTGELFF.

This clonotype was detected only a few times. V gene TRBV7-9 combines with J gene TRBJ2-5; D gene unclear. The CDR3 has 12 residues. In germline, CDR1 is SEHNR, CDR2 FQNEAQ (reference sequence). Trimming stripped 4 bases from V and 5 bases from J, with 8 bases between. The CDR3 DNA sequence: TGTGCCAGCAGCTCCGCGAGTGAGACCCAGTACTTC. Its protein product is CASSSASETQYF.

The genes are TRBV12-3 or TRBV12-4 and TRBJ2-4; no clear D gene. Trimming stripped 10 bases from V and 1 base from J, with 17 bases between. This CDR3 contains 15 residues. Here the CDR3 reads CATSDDTFAKNIQYF. CDR3 bases: TGTGCCACCTCAGATGACACATTTGCCAAAAACATTCAGTACTTC.

This clonotype was seen a handful of times. Possible read error: a much larger clone is one base away. This sequence joins TRBV30 and TRBJ1-1; no clear D gene. Germline V gene sequence: CDR1 GTSNPN, CDR2 SVGIG (reference sequence). This CDR3 spans 11 amino acids. The CDR3 is CAWSTGRGACF. The CDR3 region has the DNA TGTGCCTGGAGCACGGGCCGGGGAGCTTGCTTT.

This clonotype has at least ten counts. This rearrangement joins TRBV5-1 to TRBJ1-1; possible D gene TRBD1, 5 bases. Trimming removed 3 bases at V and 6 bases at J, with 21 bases between. The CDR3 extends over 16 amino acids. Germline V CDR1 and CDR2: SGHRS, YFSETQ. CDR3 sequence reads: CASSSNPDTWQSEAFF. The CDR3 DNA reads TGCGCCAGCAGCTCCAACCCGGACACATGGCAGTCTGAAGCTTTCTTT.

Comments on this clonotype: With a much larger clone just one base away, this may be a read error. The chain is built from TRBV18 and TRBJ1-1, with D unclear. Trimming took 2 bases from V and 0 from J, leaving 4 bases between them. This CDR3 has 13 residues. In germline, CDR1 is KGHSH, CDR2 LQKENI. Written as DNA, the CDR3 is TGTGCCAGCTCACCAGTTCTGAACACTGAAGCTTTCTTT. Translation gives CASSPVLNTEAFF.

This clonotype was recorded at least ten times. The chain couples TRBV10-3 to TRBJ1-1; D may be TRBD1 (5 bases). Germline CDR1 ENHRY, CDR2 SYGVKD. Trimming took off 4 bases at V and 1 base at J, with 13 bases between the two ends. CDR3 length: 15 residues. The CDR3 region is CAISGGTRSNTEAFF. DNA for the CDR3: TGTGCCATCAGTGGCGGGACCCGATCGAACACTGAAGCTTTCTTT.

This clonotype occurred many times. The chain uses TRBV6-5 and TRBJ2-7; D is perhaps TRBD1 or TRBD2 (5 bases each). The CDR3 consists of 16 residues. Germline V gene sequence: CDR1 MNHEY, CDR2 SVGAGI. Trimming stripped 0 bases from V and 0 bases from J, with 12 bases between. CDR3 coding DNA: TGTGCCAGCAGTTACTCCTTCACCGGGGCCTCCTACGAGCAGTACTTC. Residues: CASSYSFTGASYEQYF.

This clonotype was counted at least ten times. The rearrangement uses TRBV5-1 and TRBJ1-2, with 8 bases aligning to TRBD1. The CDR3 consists of 16 residues. The junction had 7 bases not matched to a gene; V was cut back by 3 bases and J by 0 bases. Germline V CDR1 and CDR2: SGHRS, YFSETQ. The DNA of the CDR3 is TGCGCCAGCAGCTACGGGACAGGCAGAACTAACTATGGCTACACCTTC. Its translation is CASSYGTGRTNYGYTF.

This clonotype was recorded many times. The rearrangement links TRBV12-3 or TRBV12-4 to TRBJ1-6, with TRBD1 matching 7 bases. The CDR3 consists of 16 residues. With 7 bases clipped from V and 3 bases from J, the junction kept 9 bases outside the gene matches. The CDR3 DNA is TGTGCCAGCATATCCGGGACAGTCTTCTATAATTCACCCCTCCACTTT. Amino acids: CASISGTVFYNSPLHF.

This clonotype appeared a few times. This chain uses TRBV11-2 with TRBJ2-5; a weak D match, TRBD1 (6 bases). The CDR3 has 13 residues. From germline, CDR1 is SGHAT and CDR2 FQNNGV. Trimming removed 6 bases from V and 3 bases from J, with 11 bases in between. The CDR3 protein is CASRSYREETQYF. The CDR3 DNA follows: TGTGCCAGCAGATCTTACAGGGAAGAGACCCAGTACTTC.

This clonotype was counted at least ten times. This chain links TRBV7-8 with TRBJ2-7; the D call may be TRBD1 or TRBD2 (5 bases each). Germline CDR1 reads SGHVS; CDR2 reads FQNEAQ. V lost 2 bases and J 3 bases, leaving 14 bases between the germline ends. The CDR3 extends over 15 amino acids. CDR3 DNA sequence: TGTGCCAGCAGCTTACGTGGGGCCGCGGGCTACGAGCAGTACTTC. Encoded protein: CASSLRGAAGYEQYF.

This clonotype has at least ten counts. V usage is TRBV11-2 and J usage is TRBJ2-5, with 8 bases matching TRBD2. The ends lost 4 bases at V and 1 base at J; junction bases unmatched: 14. Germline CDR1 and CDR2: SGHAT and FQNNGV. This CDR3 has 18 residues. The CDR3 bases are TGTGCCAGCAGCTATAGGGGACCCAAGCGGGGGAGCCAAGAGACCCAGTACTTC. This gives the protein CASSYRGPKRGSQETQYF. The complete variable domain, with remaining parts taken from reference TRBV11-2 and TRBJ2-5, reads EAGVAQSPRYKIIEKRQSVAFWCNPISGHATLYWYQQILGQGPKLLIQFQNNGVVDDSQLPKDRFSAERLKGVDSTLKIQPAKLEDSAVYLCASSYRGPKRGSQETQYFGPGTRLLVL.

The sample holds many counts of this clonotype. This chain uses TRBV6-1 with TRBJ1-6, with a weak D call TRBD1 (5 bases). The V and J ends lost 5 bases and 9 bases respectively, with 11 bases between them. CDR3 length: 13 amino acids. CDR1 and CDR2 from the germline V gene are MNHNS and SASEGT. The CDR3: CASSKGKGSPLHF. DNA of the CDR3: TGTGCCAGCAGTAAGGGGAAGGGTTCACCCCTCCACTTT.

The V and J genes are TRBV29-1 and TRBJ1-1; D gene ambiguous. The CDR3 sequence is 13 residues long. The germline gives CDR1 SQVTM, CDR2 ANQGSEA. V lost 6 bases and J lost 0, with 11 bases in between. In DNA, the CDR3 is TGCAGCGTCTCCGCAGAAATGAACACTGAAGCTTTCTTT. This gives the protein CSVSAEMNTEAFF.

Only a few counts were recorded for this clonotype. The chain links TRBV6-1 to TRBJ1-6, with 7 bases lining up with TRBD1. Germline CDR1 is MNHNS and CDR2 is SASEGT. The CDR3 loop spans 16 amino acids. V was clipped by 6 bases and J by 7 bases; unmatched bases: 12. CDR3 loop: CASRTRQGANNSPLHF. The CDR3 bases are TGTGCCAGCAGAACCCGACAGGGAGCCAACAATTCACCCCTCCACTTT.

The V and J genes are TRBV30 and TRBJ1-5; D ambiguous. Germline loops: CDR1 GTSNPN, CDR2 SVGIG (reference sequence). The CDR3 length is 13 residues. The V end was cut by 1 base, the J end by 3 bases, with 7 bases between. Here the CDR3 DNA reads TGTGCCTGGAGTGCCCGCGACAATCAGCCCCAGCATTTT. It translates to CAWSARDNQPQHF. Supplemented by reference TRBV30 and TRBJ1-5, the full variable domain reads SQTIHQWPATLVQPVGSPLSLECTVEGTSNPNLYWYRQAAGRGLQLLFYSVGIGQISSEVPQNLSASRPQDRQFILSSKKLLLSDSGFYLCAWSARDNQPQHFGDGTRLSIL.

This clonotype was detected many times. The chain employs TRBV6-1 and TRBJ2-5, with TRBD2 identical over 12 bases. The junction had 9 bases not matched to a gene; V was cut back by 3 bases and J by 4 bases. Germline-derived CDR1 and CDR2 are MNHNS and SASEGT. The CDR3 length is 17 residues. CDR3 coding DNA: TGTGCCAGCAGTGATGGCCCTCGGACTAGCGGGACAGAGACCCAGTACTTC. Translation gives CASSDGPRTSGTETQYF.

In this sample, this clonotype turned up many times. This chain uses TRBV5-5 with TRBJ1-3; 9 nucleotides align to TRBD1. Germline trimming cut 3 bases from V and 4 bases from J; bases unmatched to any gene: 8. The CDR3 totals 16 residues. CDR1 is SGHKS and CDR2 is YYEKEE in the germline V gene (reference sequence). The CDR3 DNA reads TGTGCCAGCAGCTCCTACAGGGGGCGAGGGGGAAACACCATATATTTT. Its translation: CASSSYRGRGGNTIYF.

About this clonotype itself: This may be a read error, as it is one base from a much larger clone. This chain connects TRBV9 to TRBJ1-5, with 8 bases identical to TRBD1. Per the germline V gene, CDR1 is SGDLS and CDR2 is YYNGEE. The CDR3 is 15 amino acids. The CDR3 is CASSKDRGVNQPQQF. The CDR3 nucleotides are TGTGCCAGCAGCAAAGACAGGGGAGTGAATCAGCCCCAGCAGTTT.

This clonotype was counted ten times or more. The J gene is TRBJ2-7, the V gene TRBV30; D not certain. Trimming took 1 base from V and 4 from J, leaving 2 bases between them. Germline V gene data show CDR1 as GTSNPN and CDR2 as SVGIG (reference sequence). This CDR3 is 10 amino acids long. The CDR3 is CAWSEYEQYF. CDR3 in DNA: TGTGCCTGGAGTGAGTACGAGCAGTACTTC. Variable domain in full (rest from reference TRBV30 and TRBJ2-7): SQTIHQWPATLVQPVGSPLSLECTVEGTSNPNLYWYRQAAGRGLQLLFYSVGIGQISSEVPQNLSASRPQDRQFILSSKKLLLSDSGFYLCAWSEYEQYFGPGTRLTVT.

The table lists this clonotype with many counts. This sequence joins TRBV29-1 and TRBJ2-5, with D possibly TRBD2 on 6 matching bases. V lost 4 bases, J lost 3 bases, and 9 bases lay in between. The CDR3 extends over 12 amino acids. Germline CDR1 reads SQVTM; CDR2 reads ANQGSEA. In DNA, the CDR3 is TGCAGCGTTGCGGGGGTAGAAGAGACCCAGTACTTC. It codes for CSVAGVEETQYF.

The sample holds many counts of this clonotype. An end of the junction does not agree with germline; a read error may underlie this. The CDR3 is CASSRGVEGETRYF. DNA of the CDR3: TGTGCCAGCAGCCGAGGTGTCGAGGGAGAGACCCGGTACTTC. The gene calls are TRBV12-3 or TRBV12-4 and TRBJ2-5; a possible D gene is TRBD2 (5 bases). The CDR3 is 14 residues long.

This clonotype was counted at least ten times. J is TRBJ2-7 and V is TRBV27; 9 bases map to TRBD2. Looked up from germline, CDR1 is MNHEY and CDR2 is SMNVEV (reference sequence). J gave up 5 bases and V 7 bases, and 12 bases lay outside the gene matches. This CDR3 comprises 15 residues. The CDR3 DNA reads as TGTGCCAGCACCACGGGGCTAGCGGGACTCAACGAGCAGTACTTC. Translation: CASTTGLAGLNEQYF.